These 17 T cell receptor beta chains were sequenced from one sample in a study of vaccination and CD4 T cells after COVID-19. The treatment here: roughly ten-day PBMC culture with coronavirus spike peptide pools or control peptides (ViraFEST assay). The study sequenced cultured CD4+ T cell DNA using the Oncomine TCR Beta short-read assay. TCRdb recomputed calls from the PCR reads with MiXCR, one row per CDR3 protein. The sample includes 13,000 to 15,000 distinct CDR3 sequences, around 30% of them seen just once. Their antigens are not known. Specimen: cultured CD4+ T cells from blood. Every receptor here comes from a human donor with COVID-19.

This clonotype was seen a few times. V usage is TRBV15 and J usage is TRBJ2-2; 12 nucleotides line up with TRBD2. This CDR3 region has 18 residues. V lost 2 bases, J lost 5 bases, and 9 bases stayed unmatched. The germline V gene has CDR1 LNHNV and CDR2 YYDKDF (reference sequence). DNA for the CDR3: TGTGCCACCAGCAGAACCTCGGGACTAGCGGGCCAAACCGGGGAGCTGTTTTTT. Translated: CATSRTSGLAGQTGELFF.

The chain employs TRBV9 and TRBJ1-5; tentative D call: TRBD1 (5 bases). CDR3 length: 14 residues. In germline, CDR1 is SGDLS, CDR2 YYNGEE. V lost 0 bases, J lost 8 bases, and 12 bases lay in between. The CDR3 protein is CASSVDWGAEPQHF. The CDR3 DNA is TGTGCCAGCAGCGTAGATTGGGGCGCTGAGCCCCAGCATTTT.

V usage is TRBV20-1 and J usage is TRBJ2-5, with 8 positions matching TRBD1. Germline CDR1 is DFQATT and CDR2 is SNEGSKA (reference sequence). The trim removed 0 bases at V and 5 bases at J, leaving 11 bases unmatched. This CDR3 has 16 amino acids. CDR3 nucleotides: TGCAGTGCTAGAGATAGGAGGGGCAGGGGGCGGGAGACCCAGTACTTC. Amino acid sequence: CSARDRRGRGRETQYF.

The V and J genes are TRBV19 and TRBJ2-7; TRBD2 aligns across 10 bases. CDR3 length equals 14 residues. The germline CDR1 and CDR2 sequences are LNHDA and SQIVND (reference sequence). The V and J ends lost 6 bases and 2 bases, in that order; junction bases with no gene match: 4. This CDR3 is CASRISGGPYEQYF. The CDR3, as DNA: TGTGCCAGTAGGATTAGCGGGGGGCCCTACGAGCAGTACTTC. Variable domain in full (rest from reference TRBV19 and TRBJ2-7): DGGITQSPKYLFRKEGQNVTLSCEQNLNHDAMYWYRQDPGQGLRLIYYSQIVNDFQKGDIAEGYSVSREKKESFPLTVTSAQKNPTAFYLCASRISGGPYEQYFGPGTRLTVT.

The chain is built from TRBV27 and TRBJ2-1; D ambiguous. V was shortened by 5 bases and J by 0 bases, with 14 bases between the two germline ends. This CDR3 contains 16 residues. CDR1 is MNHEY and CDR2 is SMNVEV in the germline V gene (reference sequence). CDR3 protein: CASSETRLSSYNEQFF. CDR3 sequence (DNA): TGTGCCAGCAGTGAAACCAGGTTGAGCTCCTACAATGAGCAGTTCTTC.

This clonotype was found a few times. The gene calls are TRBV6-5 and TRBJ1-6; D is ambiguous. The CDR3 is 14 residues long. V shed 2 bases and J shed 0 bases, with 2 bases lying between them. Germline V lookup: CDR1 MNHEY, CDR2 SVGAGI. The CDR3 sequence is CASSYGSYNSPLHF. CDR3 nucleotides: TGTGCCAGCAGTTACGGCTCCTATAATTCACCCCTCCACTTT.

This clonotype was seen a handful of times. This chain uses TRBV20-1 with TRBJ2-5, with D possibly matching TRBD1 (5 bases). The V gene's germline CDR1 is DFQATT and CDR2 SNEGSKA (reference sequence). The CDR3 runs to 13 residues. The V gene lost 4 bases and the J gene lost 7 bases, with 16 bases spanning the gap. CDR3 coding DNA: TGCAGTGCTACCCCCGGTGGCCAGGGGACCCAGTACTTC. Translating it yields CSATPGGQGTQYF.

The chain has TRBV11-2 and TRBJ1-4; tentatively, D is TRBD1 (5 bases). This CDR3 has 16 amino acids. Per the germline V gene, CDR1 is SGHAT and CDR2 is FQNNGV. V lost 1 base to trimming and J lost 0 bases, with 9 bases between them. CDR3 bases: TGTGCCAGCAGCTTAGGGGGCCACACAACTAATGAAAAACTGTTTTTT. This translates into CASSLGGHTTNEKLFF.

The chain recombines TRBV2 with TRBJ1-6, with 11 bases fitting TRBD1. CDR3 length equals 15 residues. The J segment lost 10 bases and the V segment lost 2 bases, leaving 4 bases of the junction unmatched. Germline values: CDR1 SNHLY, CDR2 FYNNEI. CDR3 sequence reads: CASSEWTGGGSPLHF. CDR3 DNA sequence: TGTGCCAGCAGTGAATGGACAGGGGGCGGATCACCCCTCCACTTT.

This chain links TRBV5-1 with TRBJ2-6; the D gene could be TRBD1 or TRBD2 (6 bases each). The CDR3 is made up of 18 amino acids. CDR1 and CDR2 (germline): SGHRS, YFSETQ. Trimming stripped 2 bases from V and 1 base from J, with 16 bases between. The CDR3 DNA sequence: TGCGCCAGCAGCTTATGGGGGGCCAGGCGGTCTGGGGCCAACGTCCTGACTTTC. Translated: CASSLWGARRSGANVLTF.

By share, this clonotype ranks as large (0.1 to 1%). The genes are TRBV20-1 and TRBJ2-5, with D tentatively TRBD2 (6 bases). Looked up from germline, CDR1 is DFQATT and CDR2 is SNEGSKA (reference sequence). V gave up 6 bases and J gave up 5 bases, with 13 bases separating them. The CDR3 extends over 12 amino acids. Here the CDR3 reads CSARPSAETQYF. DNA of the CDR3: TGCAGTGCGAGACCTAGCGCGGAGACCCAGTACTTC.

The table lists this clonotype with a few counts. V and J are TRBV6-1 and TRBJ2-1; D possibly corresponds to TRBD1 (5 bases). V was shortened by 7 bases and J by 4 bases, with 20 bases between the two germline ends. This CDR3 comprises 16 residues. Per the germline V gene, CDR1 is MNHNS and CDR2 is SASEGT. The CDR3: CASTRARAGSYNEQFF. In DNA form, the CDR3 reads TGTGCCAGCACCAGAGCCCGCGCAGGGTCGTACAATGAGCAGTTCTTC.

The CDR3 loop is CASSQVGGQGAEKLFF. CDR3 nucleotide sequence: TGTGCCAGCAGCCAAGTAGGGGGACAGGGGGCGGAAAAACTGTTTTTT. The chain couples TRBV4-2 to TRBJ1-4, with 12 bases matching TRBD1. V was clipped by 1 base and J by 8 bases; unmatched bases: 5. The CDR3 has 16 amino acids. From germline, CDR1 is LGHNA and CDR2 YNFKEQ.

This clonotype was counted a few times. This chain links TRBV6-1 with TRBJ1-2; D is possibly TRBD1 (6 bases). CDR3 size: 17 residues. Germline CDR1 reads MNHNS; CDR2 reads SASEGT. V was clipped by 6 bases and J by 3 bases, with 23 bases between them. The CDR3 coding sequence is TGTGCCAGCAGCCTCAACCCAGGGGTGTTGATGGACTATGGCTACACCTTC. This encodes CASSLNPGVLMDYGYTF.

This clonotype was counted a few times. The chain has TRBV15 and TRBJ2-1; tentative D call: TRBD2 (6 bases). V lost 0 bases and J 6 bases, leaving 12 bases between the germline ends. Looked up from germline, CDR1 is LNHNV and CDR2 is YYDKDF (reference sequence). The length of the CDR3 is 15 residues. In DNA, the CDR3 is TGTGCCACCAGCAGAGATGGGACTGGATTCAATGAGCAGTTCTTC. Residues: CATSRDGTGFNEQFF. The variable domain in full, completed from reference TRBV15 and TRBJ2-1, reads DAMVIQNPRYQVTQFGKPVTLSCSQTLNHNVMYWYQQKSSQAPKLLFHYYDKDFNNEADTPDNFQSRRPNTSFCFLDIRSPGLGDTAMYLCATSRDGTGFNEQFFGPGTRLTVL.

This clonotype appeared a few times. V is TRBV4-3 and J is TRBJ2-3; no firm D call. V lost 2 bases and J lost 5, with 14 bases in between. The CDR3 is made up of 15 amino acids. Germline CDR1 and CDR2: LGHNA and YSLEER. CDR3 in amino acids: CASSQIPEGIDTQYF. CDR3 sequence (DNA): TGCGCCAGCAGCCAAATCCCGGAAGGGATAGATACGCAGTATTTT.

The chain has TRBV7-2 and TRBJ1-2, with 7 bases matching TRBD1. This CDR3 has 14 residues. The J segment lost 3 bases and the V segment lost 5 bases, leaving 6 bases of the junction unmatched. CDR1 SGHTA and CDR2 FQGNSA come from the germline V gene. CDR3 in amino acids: CASSQPDRYYGYTF. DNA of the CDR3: TGTGCCAGCAGCCAACCGGACAGGTACTATGGCTACACCTTC.